This T cell receptor beta chain is from a study of T cells after posttransplantation cyclophosphamide. Sequencing was performed with immunoSEQ multiplex PCR; in TCRdb, only in-frame clones are kept and a portion is missing. Recorded here are just under 8,000 clones, none singletons. This CDR3 is 14 amino acids long. V shed 0 bases and J 5 bases; nucleotides not matched to a gene: 2. Germline CDR1 and CDR2: SGDLS and YYNGEE. Treatment was busulfan-fludarabine conditioning, a marrow graft, and cyclophosphamide on days +3 and +4. In this sample, this clone is medium-sized. Its target is not known. Study results and caveats: TRB overlap between skin or GI tissue T cells and blood was limited. Later blood repertoires were often dominated by clones from the donor CD8+ memory compartment. After PTCy, TRB diversity resembled that of CNI/methotrexate controls.

This TCR was recovered from a male patient in his 30s who received an allogeneic stem cell transplant from an unrelated donor, was CMV-positive, and had acute and chronic GVHD. The graft donor may be the source of some T cells. The sample was PBMCs, taken after an allogeneic stem cell transplant with post-transplant cyclophosphamide. The V gene is TRBV9, the J gene TRBJ2-5, with 9 bases aligning to TRBD2. The CDR3 here is CASSVASGEETQYF. The CDR3 DNA sequence: TGTGCCAGCAGCGTAGCTAGCGGGGAGGAGACCCAGTACTTC.